This T cell receptor (beta chain) was captured in a study of neurological immune-mediated disorders. This CDR3 is built from 18 residues. V lost 6 bases, J lost 6 bases, and 20 bases stayed unmatched. From germline, CDR1 is DFQATT and CDR2 SNEGSKA (reference sequence). This clonotype was seen many times. What it binds is not known. Overall study findings and caveats: No CDR3 amino acid sequences were shared by expanded clones across subjects, suggesting private repertoires in all groups.

MiXCR, applied by TCRdb to the 5' RACE reads, yields one record per CDR3 protein. The sample has around 27,000 distinct CDR3 sequences, about 15% seen once. The chain recombines TRBV20-1 with TRBJ2-1; TRBD2 agrees at 10 bases. The origin of this receptor is a man in his 70s in good health. Sequenced input: PBMCs. The CDR3 is CSAARRSGGARFRNEQFF. In DNA, the CDR3 is TGCAGTGCCGCCCGGAGAAGCGGGGGGGCCCGGTTTCGCAATGAGCAGTTCTTC.